The following is a T cell receptor (beta chain) sequence with its context. The V and J ends lost 6 bases and 2 bases, in that order; junction bases with no gene match: 4. Germline V gene lookup returns CDR1 MDHEN and CDR2 SYDVKM. This CDR3 is 14 amino acids long. The data are from a study of T cell changes during pregnancy in multiple sclerosis. Only in-frame clones appear in the TCRdb table, and some are missing; sequencing was by immunoSEQ multiplex PCR. The table lists 68,000 or so clones, about 92% of them singletons. This TCR was recovered from a female donor in good health, enrolled as a control in a pregnancy study. The chain has TRBV28 and TRBJ1-3; TRBD1 matches 7 bases. Sequencing used peripheral blood, obtained in the second trimester of pregnancy. As DNA, the CDR3 is TGTGCCAGCAGGTTTGACAGGGCTGGAAACACCATATATTTT. Amino acid sequence: CASRFDRAGNTIYF. The full variable domain, its missing parts supplied by reference TRBV28 and TRBJ1-3, is DVKVTQSSRYLVKRTGEKVFLECVQDMDHENMFWYRQDPGLGLRLIYFSYDVKMKEKGDIPEGYSVSREKKERFSLILESASTNQTSMYLCASRFDRAGNTIYFGEGSWLTVV.